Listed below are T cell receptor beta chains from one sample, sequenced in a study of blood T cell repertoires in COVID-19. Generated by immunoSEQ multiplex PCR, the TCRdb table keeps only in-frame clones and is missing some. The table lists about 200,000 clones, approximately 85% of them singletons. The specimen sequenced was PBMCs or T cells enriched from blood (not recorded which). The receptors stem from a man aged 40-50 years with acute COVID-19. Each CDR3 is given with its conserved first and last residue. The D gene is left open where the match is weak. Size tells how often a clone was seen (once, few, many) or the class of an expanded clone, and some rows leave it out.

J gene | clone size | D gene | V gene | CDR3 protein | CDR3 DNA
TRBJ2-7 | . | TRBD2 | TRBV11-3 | CASSPGAVAGGEQYF | TGTGCCAGCAGCCCGGGCGCGGTAGCGGGAGGCGAGCAGTACTTC
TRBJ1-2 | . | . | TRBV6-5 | CATGGPNYGYTF | TGTGCCACCGGGGGGCCTAACTATGGCTACACCTTC
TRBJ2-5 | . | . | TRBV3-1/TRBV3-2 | CASSFTGLGRETQYF | TGTGCCAGCAGCTTTACAGGGTTAGGAAGAGAGACCCAGTACTTC
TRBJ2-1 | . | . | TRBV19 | CASTRWAGHNEQFF | TGTGCCAGTACCCGTTGGGCGGGGCACAATGAGCAGTTCTTC
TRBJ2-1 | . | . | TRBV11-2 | CASSLNGYEQFF | TGTGCCAGCAGCTTAAACGGGTATGAGCAGTTCTTC
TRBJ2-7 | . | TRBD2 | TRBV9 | CASSAGLAVIYEQYF | TGTGCCAGCAGCGCCGGACTAGCGGTTATCTACGAGCAGTACTTC
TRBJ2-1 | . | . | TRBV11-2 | CASSLGRGATYNEQFF | TGTGCCAGCAGCTTAGGACGCGGGGCTACCTACAATGAGCAGTTCTTC
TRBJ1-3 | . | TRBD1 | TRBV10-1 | CASSEDRGRNTIYF | TGCGCCAGCAGTGAGGACAGGGGAAGGAACACCATATATTTT
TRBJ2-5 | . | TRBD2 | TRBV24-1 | CATSDLGLAGGKTQYF | TGTGCCACCAGTGATTTGGGACTAGCGGGAGGAAAGACCCAGTACTTC
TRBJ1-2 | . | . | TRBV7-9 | CASSWRDARNGYTF | TGTGCCAGCAGCTGGAGGGACGCCCGTAATGGCTACACCTTC
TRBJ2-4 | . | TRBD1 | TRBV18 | CASSLDRQGNIQYF | TGTGCCAGCTCACTCGACCGACAGGGAAACATTCAGTACTTC
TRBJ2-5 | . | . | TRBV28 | CASSLSGEETQYF | TGTGCCAGCAGTTTATCAGGGGAGGAGACCCAGTACTTC
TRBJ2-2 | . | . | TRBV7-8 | CASSLARRPANTGELFF | TGTGCCAGCAGCTTAGCGCGCAGGCCCGCGAACACCGGGGAGCTGTTTTTT
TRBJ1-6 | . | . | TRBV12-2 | CASRLGPGQGASSYNSPLHF | TGTGCAAGTCGCTTAGGACCGGGACAGGGGGCGAGCTCCTATAATTCACCCCTCCACTTT
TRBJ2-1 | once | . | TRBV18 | CASSPPRGNNEQFF | TGTGCCAGCTCACCACCAAGGGGCAACAATGAGCAGTTCTTC
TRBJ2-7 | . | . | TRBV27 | CASSLSRAYEQYF | TGTGCCAGCAGTTTAAGCAGGGCCTACGAGCAGTACTTC
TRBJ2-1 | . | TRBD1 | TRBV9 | CASSVLTGREQFF | TGTGCCAGCAGCGTATTGACAGGGCGTGAGCAGTTCTTC
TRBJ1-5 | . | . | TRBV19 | CASSIVQGNQPQHF | TGTGCCAGTAGTATAGTGCAGGGTAATCAGCCCCAGCATTTT
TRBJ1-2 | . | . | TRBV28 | CASSPTGRGDYGYTF | TGTGCCAGCAGCCCAACAGGGAGAGGAGACTATGGCTACACCTTC
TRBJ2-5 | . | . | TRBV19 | CASSPEIGARETQYF | TGTGCCAGTAGTCCCGAGATAGGGGCGCGGGAGACCCAGTACTTC
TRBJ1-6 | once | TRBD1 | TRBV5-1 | CASSQGQENSPLHF | TGCGCCAGCAGTCAGGGACAGGAAAATTCACCCCTCCACTTT
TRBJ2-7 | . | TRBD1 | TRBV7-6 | CASSLEGDSSSYEQYF | TGTGCCAGCAGCTTAGAGGGGGACAGCAGCTCCTACGAGCAGTACTTC
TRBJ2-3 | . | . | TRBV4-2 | CASSSRVGTDTQYF | TGTGCCAGCAGCTCCCGGGTCGGGACAGATACGCAGTATTTT
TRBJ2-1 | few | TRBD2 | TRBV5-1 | CASSVLAGEGEQFF | TGCGCCAGCAGCGTACTAGCGGGAGAAGGTGAGCAGTTCTTC
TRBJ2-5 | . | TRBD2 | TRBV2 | CASGRLAGVETQYF | TGTGCCAGCGGCCGACTAGCGGGAGTTGAGACCCAGTACTTC
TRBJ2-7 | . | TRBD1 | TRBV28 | CASNPGQGLDEQYF | TGTGCCAGCAACCCCGGACAGGGTCTCGACGAGCAGTACTTC
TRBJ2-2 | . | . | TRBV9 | CASSARSSVNTGELFF | TGTGCCAGCAGCGCGCGATCTAGCGTGAACACCGGGGAGCTGTTTTTT
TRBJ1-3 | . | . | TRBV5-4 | CASSRENGNTIYF | TGTGCCAGCAGCCGCGAGAACGGAAACACCATATATTTT
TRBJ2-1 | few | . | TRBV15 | CATSTPPVNEQFF | TGTGCCACCAGCACCCCCCCCGTGAATGAGCAGTTCTTC
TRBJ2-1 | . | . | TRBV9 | CASSVDGISDEQFF | TGTGCCAGCAGCGTAGACGGGATAAGCGATGAGCAGTTCTTC
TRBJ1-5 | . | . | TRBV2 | CASSADRNNQPQHF | TGTGCCAGCAGTGCTGACAGGAACAATCAGCCCCAGCATTTT
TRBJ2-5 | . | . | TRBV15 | CATSRDPSGQETQYF | TGTGCCACCAGCAGAGATCCAAGCGGGCAAGAGACCCAGTACTTC
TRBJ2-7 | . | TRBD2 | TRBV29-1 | CSVWTSGKDNSYEQYF | TGCAGCGTTTGGACTAGCGGGAAGGATAATTCCTACGAGCAGTACTTC
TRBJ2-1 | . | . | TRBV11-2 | CASSLAGESYNEQFF | TGTGCCAGCAGCTTAGCGGGAGAGTCCTACAATGAGCAGTTCTTC
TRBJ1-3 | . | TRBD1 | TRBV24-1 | CATSGTGGGSGNTIYF | TGTGCCACCAGCGGGACAGGGGGCGGCTCTGGAAACACCATATATTTT
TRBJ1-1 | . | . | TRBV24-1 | CATRATGNTEAFF | TGTGCCACCAGGGCGACAGGGAACACTGAAGCTTTCTTT
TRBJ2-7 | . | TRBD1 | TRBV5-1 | CASSSGQTYEQYF | TGCGCCAGCAGCTCGGGACAGACCTACGAGCAGTACTTC
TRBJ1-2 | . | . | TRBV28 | CASSSSGAGIYGYTF | TGTGCCAGCAGTTCCAGTGGGGCAGGGATCTATGGCTACACCTTC
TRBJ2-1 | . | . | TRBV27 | CASRGGVGEQFF | TGTGCCAGCAGGGGGGGTGTGGGAGAGCAGTTCTTC
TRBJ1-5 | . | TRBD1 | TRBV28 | CASTRGQGAWMDQPQHF | TGTGCCAGCACCCGAGGACAGGGGGCTTGGATGGATCAGCCCCAGCATTTT
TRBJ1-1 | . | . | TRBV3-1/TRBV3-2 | CASSLRGGREAFF | TGTGCCAGCAGCCTCAGGGGAGGGCGTGAAGCTTTCTTT
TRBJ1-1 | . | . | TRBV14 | CASGSEGRNTEAFF | TGTGCCAGCGGATCAGAGGGAAGGAACACTGAAGCTTTCTTT
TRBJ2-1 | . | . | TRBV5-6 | CASSPDDNTNEQFF | TGTGCCAGCAGTCCTGATGACAACACCAATGAGCAGTTCTTC
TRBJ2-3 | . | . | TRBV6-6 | CASSYSQGDTQYF | TGTGCCAGCAGTTACTCGCAGGGAGATACGCAGTATTTT
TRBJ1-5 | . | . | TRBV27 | CASRPGTYSNQPQHF | TGTGCCAGCAGGCCAGGAACTTATAGCAATCAGCCCCAGCATTTT